The T cell receptor (beta chain) under discussion was sequenced for a study of blood T cell repertoires in COVID-19. The overall study: PBMCs, B-cell-depleted T cells, or T cells provided the cDNA or gDNA that made up the material.

The authors' processing: Reference gene primer amplification gave estimated nucleated cell counts. Produced via immunoSEQ multiplex PCR; TCRdb's table is partial and in-frame only. V and J calls and clone size come straight from that table; D and trimming were deduced from the DNA. Here the sample spans more than 300,000 clones, 80% to 95% being singletons. The study drew participants aged about 18 to 90 years from some 23 US areas. Participants' reported clinical history set cohort assignment. Looked up from germline, CDR1 is MNHNS and CDR2 is SASEGT. This CDR3 is 15 amino acids long. V lost 1 base and J 2 bases, leaving 11 bases between the germline ends.

What was sequenced was PBMCs or T cells enriched from blood (not recorded which). This sequence was found in a woman aged 25 to 45 who had recovered from COVID-19. The chain couples TRBV6-1 to TRBJ2-5, with D possibly TRBD1 on 6 matching bases. This chain's CDR3 is CASSEDGGGQETQYF. The DNA of the CDR3 is TGTGCCAGCAGTGAAGATGGGGGCGGGCAAGAGACCCAGTACTTC.